This section outlines one T cell receptor beta chain sequence together with its context. TCRdb itself ran the 5' RACE reads through MiXCR, one entry per CDR3 protein. The sample shows over 550,000 distinct CDR3 sequences, under 8.5% of them seen only once. J was trimmed by 7 bases and V by 2 bases; bases with no gene match: 12. Germline CDR1 is SGHAT and CDR2 is FQDESV (reference sequence). This CDR3 contains 18 residues. The sample originates from a study of identical twins. These same records also appear under a second study, on yellow fever vaccine responses in identical twins.

The chain carries TRBV11-1 and TRBJ2-4, with 12 positions matching TRBD1. This sequence was found in a woman under 30 in good health. Sequencing used PBMCs. DNA of the CDR3: TGTGCCAGCAGCTTAATTGGGACAGGGGGCCGCGCGAGGAACATTCAGTACTTC. Translation gives CASSLIGTGGRARNIQYF.